These 27 T cell receptor beta chains were sequenced from one sample in a study of T cell repertoires in cytomegalovirus infection. TCRdb used MiXCR to reprocess the reads, holding one entry per CDR3 protein. The data contain 500,000 or so distinct CDR3 sequences, about 15% of them singletons. Source material: CD8+ T cells from PBMCs. All receptors derive from a human donor in good health (CMV status not recorded). Some clones in this sample may be carry-over from other donors' samples.

The V call is TRBV27, the J call TRBJ2-7, with D perhaps given as TRBD1 or TRBD2 (6 bases each). CDR3 size: 16 residues. Germline V CDR1 and CDR2: MNHEY, SMNVEV (reference sequence). The V end was cut by 4 bases, the J end by 0 bases, with 16 bases between. The DNA for the CDR3 is TGTGCCAGCAGTTGGGGTTCCGGGGGCCTCTCCTACGAGCAGTACTTC. Protein product: CASSWGSGGLSYEQYF.

This chain uses TRBV19 with TRBJ1-1; no definite D call. This CDR3 has 15 amino acids. The germline V gene has CDR1 LNHDA and CDR2 SQIVND (reference sequence). V was clipped by 3 bases and J by 9 bases, with 20 bases between them. Here the CDR3 reads CASSILVGISGQAFF. The CDR3 bases are TGTGCCAGTAGTATCCTGGTGGGAATAAGCGGACAAGCTTTCTTT.

Ten or more counts support this clonotype. The V gene is TRBV7-6, the J gene TRBJ1-3; 8 nucleotides align to TRBD1. After removal of 5 bases from V and 0 bases from J, the junction contained 6 bases not matched to a gene. The length of the CDR3 is 16 residues. Germline lookup yields CDR1 SGHVS and CDR2 FNYEAQ. CDR3 DNA: TGTGCCAGCAGCCAATACGGGACAGGCTCTGGAAACACCATATATTTT. Protein: CASSQYGTGSGNTIYF.

On this clonotype itself: Relative to the germline gene, one junction end is altered; a read error may explain this. The chain carries TRBV7-9 and TRBJ1-5; D ambiguous. The CDR3 runs 11 residues. The V gene's germline CDR1 is SEHNR and CDR2 FQNEAQ (reference sequence). The CDR3 nucleotides read TGTGCCAGCAGCGATAATCAGGCCCAGCATTTT. Translated: CASSDNQAQHF.

This clonotype was observed at least ten times. The chain recombines TRBV19 with TRBJ2-1, with 12 bases that match TRBD2. Germline trimming cut 3 bases from V and 2 bases from J; bases unmatched to any gene: 5. Germline assignment: CDR1 LNHDA and CDR2 SQIVND (reference sequence). The CDR3 is 17 amino acids. The CDR3 here is CASSMPSGGGTYNEQFF. The DNA for the CDR3 is TGTGCCAGTAGTATGCCTAGCGGGGGGGGAACCTACAATGAGCAGTTCTTC.

This clonotype was seen more than once but under ten times. The rearrangement links TRBV6-8 to TRBJ2-6; 7 nucleotides align to TRBD1. This CDR3 region has 14 residues. CDR1 and CDR2 from the germline V gene are MNHGY and SAAAGT. V shed 6 bases and J 4 bases; nucleotides not matched to a gene: 3. The CDR3 region is CASSTGDGANVLTF. CDR3 nucleotide sequence: TGTGCCAGCAGCACAGGGGACGGGGCCAACGTCCTGACTTTC.

CDR3 protein: CASSEGQGAFSGANVLTF. CDR3 DNA: TGTGCCAGCAGTGAAGGCCAGGGGGCCTTCTCTGGGGCCAACGTCCTGACTTTC. V gene TRBV2 combines with J gene TRBJ2-6, with 8 bases matching TRBD1. The trim removed 1 base at V and 0 bases at J, leaving 5 bases unmatched. The CDR3 consists of 18 residues. The V gene's germline CDR1 is SNHLY and CDR2 FYNNEI.

The CDR3, as DNA: TGCAGTGCTATACCCCGAGGACAGGGTTTGAATGGCTACACCTTC. Protein: CSAIPRGQGLNGYTF. The rearrangement links TRBV20-1 to TRBJ1-2; 8 bases agree with TRBD1. V lost 4 bases, J lost 6 bases, and 13 bases stayed unmatched. CDR3 size: 15 residues. CDR1 and CDR2 from the germline V gene are DFQATT and SNEGSKA (reference sequence).

This clonotype was observed a handful of times. This chain connects TRBV24-1 to TRBJ1-5; 9 bases line up with TRBD1. There are 15 residues in the CDR3. Losses at the gene ends were 5 bases for V and 2 bases for J; bases not matched to a gene: 3. Germline V gives CDR1 KGHDR, CDR2 SFDVKD. Here the CDR3 DNA reads TGTGCCACCAGTGGAACAGGGGGCCGCAATCAGCCCCAGCATTTT. Translating gives CATSGTGGRNQPQHF.

This chain's CDR3 is CASSQGTGHNEQFF. The CDR3 coding sequence is TGTGCCAGCAGCCAAGGGACAGGGCACAATGAGCAGTTCTTC. The chain recombines TRBV4-2 with TRBJ2-1, with 8 bases lining up with TRBD1. This CDR3 spans 14 amino acids. In germline, CDR1 is LGHNA, CDR2 YNFKEQ. Germline trimming cut 1 base from V and 5 bases from J; bases unmatched to any gene: 1.

The gene calls are TRBV10-3 and TRBJ1-3; D gene uncertain. Germline CDR1 and CDR2: ENHRY and SYGVKD. Trimming removed 2 bases at V and 0 bases at J, with 5 bases between. The CDR3 sequence is 14 residues long. This chain's CDR3 is CAISEDYSGNTIYF. For the CDR3, the DNA is TGTGCCATCAGTGAGGACTACTCTGGAAACACCATATATTTT.

The V gene is TRBV3-1, the J gene TRBJ2-1; tentative D call: TRBD2 (6 bases). The CDR3 has 13 amino acids. V was trimmed by 0 bases and J by 13 bases, leaving 13 bases between them. Germline loops: CDR1 LGHDT, CDR2 YNNKEL (reference sequence). CDR3 DNA sequence: TGTGCCAGCAGCCAAGATAGGAGGGGAGGCCAGTTCTTC. This translates into CASSQDRRGGQFF.

This clonotype has ten or more counts. The chain links TRBV12-3 or TRBV12-4 to TRBJ1-2; D remains ambiguous. V was shortened by 1 base and J by 4 bases, with 7 bases between the two germline ends. This CDR3 is built from 13 residues. In DNA, the CDR3 is TGTGCCAGCAGTTTAGGGGCGGGCTATGGCTACACCTTC. Translating it yields CASSLGAGYGYTF.

This clonotype was picked up a small number of times. The chain couples TRBV7-6 to TRBJ1-1; a weak D match, TRBD1 (5 bases). The CDR3 length is 15 residues. Trimming removed 2 bases at V and 3 bases at J, with 13 bases between. Germline V CDR1 and CDR2: SGHVS, FNYEAQ. CDR3 protein: CASSLRGRGDTEAFF. The DNA for the CDR3 is TGTGCCAGCAGCTTAAGGGGCCGAGGAGACACTGAAGCTTTCTTT.

This clonotype appeared many times. The chain couples TRBV28 to TRBJ2-2; the D gene could be TRBD1 or TRBD2 (5 bases each). This CDR3 spans 17 amino acids. Germline CDR1 and CDR2: MDHEN and SYDVKM. Trimming pared 3 bases from V and 9 bases from J, leaving 23 bases between. For the CDR3, the DNA is TGTGCCAGCAGTTTGGCACCCGGGACCTCAATCGCCCGGGAGCTGTTTTTT. The encoded protein is CASSLAPGTSIARELFF.

This clonotype appeared a few times. This chain uses TRBV27 with TRBJ2-7, with 7 bases matching TRBD2. This CDR3 is built from 15 residues. Looked up from germline, CDR1 is MNHEY and CDR2 is SMNVEV (reference sequence). The trim removed 3 bases at V and 3 bases at J, leaving 8 bases unmatched. The CDR3, as DNA: TGTGCCAGCAGTTTGTTTGGCGGGGGTATCTACGAGCAGTACTTC. It yields the protein CASSLFGGGIYEQYF.

This clonotype was recorded at least ten times. V is TRBV6-4 and J is TRBJ2-1; 9 bases match TRBD2. The CDR3 is 15 residues long. Trimming took 4 bases from V and 3 from J; bases not matched to a gene: 4. Per germline, CDR1 MRHNA and CDR2 SNTAGT. This CDR3 is CASSGVAGDYNEQFF. The CDR3, as DNA: TGTGCCAGCAGTGGGGTAGCGGGAGACTACAATGAGCAGTTCTTC.

The gene calls are TRBV4-1 and TRBJ2-5, with D tentatively TRBD1 or TRBD2 (5 bases each). V was clipped by 0 bases and J by 5 bases, with 10 bases between them. The CDR3 totals 14 residues. CDR1 is MGHRA and CDR2 is YSYEKL in the germline V gene. The CDR3 region has the DNA TGCGCCAGCAGCCAAGAGTCAGGGACCGAGACCCAGTACTTC. Protein sequence: CASSQESGTETQYF.

In its sample, this clonotype was seen a few times. CDR3 sequence: CSARGDYGYTF. The CDR3 DNA sequence: TGCAGCGCCCGGGGTGACTATGGCTACACCTTC. The rearrangement joins TRBV29-1 to TRBJ1-2; the D is unclear. V dropped 7 bases and J dropped 3 bases, with 9 bases sitting between them. CDR1 is SQVTM, CDR2 ANQGSEA, per germline. The CDR3 is made up of 11 amino acids.

The chain links TRBV18 to TRBJ2-1, with D maybe TRBD2 (5 bases). V lost 3 bases and J lost 0, with 12 bases in between. Germline V gene lookup returns CDR1 KGHSH and CDR2 LQKENI. The CDR3 is 16 residues long. CDR3 sequence: CASSPDERSSYNEQFF. The CDR3 DNA follows: TGTGCCAGCTCACCCGATGAGCGGAGCTCCTACAATGAGCAGTTCTTC.

The table lists this clonotype with many counts. The gene calls are TRBV12-5 and TRBJ1-1; 8 nucleotides align to TRBD1. V dropped 3 bases and J dropped 11; count of bases not matched to a gene: 5. CDR3 length: 12 residues. In germline, CDR1 is LGHNT, CDR2 FRNRAP. CDR3 bases: TGTGCTAGTGGTTTCCGGGACAGGAGGGCTTTCTTT. Translating it yields CASGFRDRRAFF.

In its sample, this clonotype was seen a few times. The chain has TRBV9 and TRBJ2-5; 12 nucleotides agree with TRBD2. Germline values: CDR1 SGDLS, CDR2 YYNGEE. This CDR3 has 18 residues. J lost 3 bases, V lost 0 bases, and 9 bases had no gene match. The CDR3 spells CASSVGASGRARKETQYF. CDR3 coding DNA: TGTGCCAGCAGCGTAGGGGCTAGCGGGAGGGCCCGGAAAGAGACCCAGTACTTC.

This chain links TRBV5-6 with TRBJ2-7; D may be TRBD1 or TRBD2 (5 bases each). In germline, CDR1 is SGHDT, CDR2 YYEEEE. V lost 0 bases and J lost 0, with 16 bases in between. The length of the CDR3 is 17 residues. CDR3 region: CASSLGFEGRRSYEQYF. DNA of the CDR3: TGTGCCAGCAGCTTGGGTTTTGAGGGACGGCGCTCCTACGAGCAGTACTTC.

This clonotype occurred many times. The V call is TRBV12-3 or TRBV12-4, the J call TRBJ2-2; D gene uncertain. V was pared by 7 bases and J by 2 bases, with 8 bases between. This CDR3 region has 13 residues. The CDR3 loop is CASTAANTGELFF. CDR3 nucleotide sequence: TGTGCCAGCACCGCCGCCAACACCGGGGAGCTGTTTTTT.

This clonotype appeared many times. The chain employs TRBV6-5 and TRBJ2-3; a weak D match, TRBD2 (7 bases). The CDR3 totals 14 residues. With 3 bases removed from V and 6 bases from J, the gap between germline ends came to 13 bases. Germline CDR1 is MNHEY and CDR2 is SVGAGI. CDR3 protein: CASSYGGAGDTQYF. As DNA, the CDR3 is TGTGCCAGCAGTTATGGGGGGGCGGGGGATACGCAGTATTTT.

This clonotype occurred many times. The chain combines TRBV12-3 or TRBV12-4 with TRBJ2-1, with D perhaps matching TRBD1 (6 bases). V was trimmed by 0 bases and J by 4 bases, leaving 13 bases between them. The CDR3 is made up of 16 amino acids. CDR3 in DNA: TGTGCCAGCAGTTTAGCGCAACAGGGACCATACAATGAGCAGTTCTTC. As protein: CASSLAQQGPYNEQFF.

This clonotype has just a few counts. The chain links TRBV7-8 to TRBJ2-3; D unclear. Germline loops: CDR1 SGHVS, CDR2 FQNEAQ. Deletions cut 8 bases from V and 6 bases from J, with 12 bases between. The CDR3 is 12 residues long. DNA of the CDR3: TGTGCCAGCGGCCCCGTTACGGATACGCAGTATTTT. Translating gives CASGPVTDTQYF.